The 15 T cell receptor beta chains below were found in one sample sequenced in a study of Tregs in tolerant kidney transplant recipients. Repertoires were generated with immunoSEQ multiplex PCR, while TCRdb's copy carries only in-frame clones and drops some. The table lists more than 75,000 clones, 93% of them singletons, with 0.46% in the top ten. Here the sequenced sample was CD4+ T cells from blood, taken before the transplant. All receptors derive from a human donor who received a combined kidney and bone marrow transplant.

DNA of the CDR3: TGCGCCAGCAGCTTGAGGGACAGGGCCGTCCACGAGCAGTACTTC. It yields the protein CASSLRDRAVHEQYF. This sequence joins TRBV5-1 and TRBJ2-7, with 9 bases fitting TRBD1. The germline gives CDR1 SGHRS, CDR2 YFSETQ. CDR3 length: 15 amino acids. The J segment lost 5 bases and the V segment lost 1 base, leaving 7 bases of the junction unmatched.

This chain links TRBV7-3 with TRBJ2-2; TRBD2 agrees at 7 bases. The CDR3 totals 15 residues. V shed 6 bases and J 0 bases; nucleotides not matched to a gene: 4. In germline, CDR1 is SGHTA, CDR2 FQGTGA. Here the CDR3 DNA reads TGTGCCAGCAGGACGGGGGGTCCGAACACCGGGGAGCTGTTTTTT. Its translation is CASRTGGPNTGELFF.

V usage is TRBV14 and J usage is TRBJ2-5, with a possible D match to TRBD1 (5 bases). Germline loops: CDR1 SGHDN, CDR2 FVKESK. The V and J ends lost 2 bases and 5 bases respectively, with 21 bases between them. The CDR3 loop spans 17 amino acids. The CDR3: CASSQRRQGLLGETQYF. CDR3 nucleotide sequence: TGTGCCAGCAGCCAAAGGCGGCAGGGTCTTCTTGGTGAGACCCAGTACTTC.

A few counts support this clone. The chain couples TRBV19 to TRBJ1-2; 12 bases match TRBD1. The trim removed 3 bases at V and 6 bases at J, leaving 8 bases unmatched. This CDR3 region has 16 residues. In germline, CDR1 is LNHDA, CDR2 SQIVND (reference sequence). CDR3 DNA: TGTGCCAGTAGTATTCCTACAGGGACAGGGGGCCATGGCTACACCTTC. As protein: CASSIPTGTGGHGYTF.

This clone was observed a few times. This chain links TRBV7-2 with TRBJ1-2, with D maybe TRBD1 (5 bases). The CDR3 loop spans 15 amino acids. Deletions cut 4 bases from V and 3 bases from J, with 15 bases between. Per germline, CDR1 SGHTA and CDR2 FQGNSA. CDR3 amino acids: CASSSAGQRDYGYTF. The CDR3 coding sequence is TGTGCCAGCAGCTCCGCGGGGCAACGTGACTATGGCTACACCTTC.

This chain joins TRBV4-1 and TRBJ2-1; D gene unclear. V shed 1 base and J shed 10 bases, with 5 bases lying between them. This CDR3 is built from 11 residues. The germline gives CDR1 MGHRA, CDR2 YSYEKL. The CDR3 DNA follows: TGCGCCAGCAGCCAAGGTCTGGAGCAGTTCTTC. Translating gives CASSQGLEQFF.

A word on this clone: In the same sample, other DNA sequences code for this CDR3. The chain uses TRBV11-2 and TRBJ2-3; weak D call: TRBD2 (6 bases). The CDR3 runs to 15 residues. Germline CDR1 is SGHAT and CDR2 is FQNNGV. V was cut by 3 bases and J by 0 bases, with 10 bases left in between. The DNA for the CDR3 is TGTGCCAGCAGCTTGGACGGGACTAGCACAGATACGCAGTATTTT. As protein: CASSLDGTSTDTQYF.

The rearrangement uses TRBV9 and TRBJ2-5; D is possibly TRBD2 (5 bases). V lost 1 base to trimming and J lost 0 bases, with 10 bases between them. Germline loops: CDR1 SGDLS, CDR2 YYNGEE. The CDR3 has 15 residues. The CDR3 nucleotides are TGTGCCAGCAGCGTAAGCCCCGGGAACCAAGAGACCCAGTACTTC. Translating it yields CASSVSPGNQETQYF.

The gene calls are TRBV29-1 and TRBJ1-1; 10 positions match TRBD1. This CDR3 spans 12 amino acids. Losses at the gene ends were 7 bases for V and 5 bases for J; bases not matched to a gene: 4. CDR1 is SQVTM and CDR2 is ANQGSEA in the germline V gene. CDR3 loop: CSAGQGGTEAFF. The CDR3 DNA reads as TGCAGCGCTGGACAGGGGGGAACTGAAGCTTTCTTT.

This sequence joins TRBV5-1 and TRBJ2-7, with D tentatively TRBD1 (6 bases). Deletions cut 0 bases from V and 6 bases from J, with 10 bases between. The CDR3 is made up of 13 amino acids. The germline CDR1 and CDR2 sequences are SGHRS and YFSETQ. The CDR3 region is CASSLATGGEQYF. The CDR3 nucleotides are TGCGCCAGCAGCTTGGCGACAGGCGGCGAGCAGTACTTC.

V gene TRBV7-9 combines with J gene TRBJ2-7, with 12 bases matching TRBD1. Germline V gene lookup returns CDR1 SEHNR and CDR2 FQNEAQ (reference sequence). CDR3 length: 16 amino acids. The ends lost 5 bases at V and 5 bases at J; junction bases unmatched: 10. The CDR3 loop reads CASSVVTGTGGDEQYF. Written as DNA, the CDR3 is TGTGCCAGCAGCGTGGTTACCGGGACAGGGGGCGACGAGCAGTACTTC.

The CDR3 DNA reads as TGTGCCTGGAGTATTAGGACATTGTATGGCTACACCTTC. As protein: CAWSIRTLYGYTF. The genes are TRBV30 and TRBJ1-2; D is perhaps TRBD1 (5 bases). The CDR3 loop spans 13 amino acids. V lost 2 bases and J lost 5, with 12 bases in between. Looked up from germline, CDR1 is GTSNPN and CDR2 is SVGIG (reference sequence).

The rearrangement uses TRBV11-3 and TRBJ2-1, with 9 bases that match TRBD2. Germline V gene sequence: CDR1 SGHNT, CDR2 YENEEA. The CDR3 totals 17 residues. V trimming: 6 bases; J trimming: 2 bases; junction bases outside the gene matches: 11. In DNA, the CDR3 is TGTGCCAGCAGTGGCGGGAGGGCCACCTTAACCTACAATGAGCAGTTCTTC. As protein: CASSGGRATLTYNEQFF.

The CDR3 nucleotides are TGTGCCAGCAGTTCCGAGCGGGGGCTGCCCTACGAGCAGTACTTC. Translating gives CASSSERGLPYEQYF. The rearrangement uses TRBV6-5 and TRBJ2-7; 8 bases fit TRBD2. Germline V gene data show CDR1 as MNHEY and CDR2 as SVGAGI. The V and J ends lost 4 bases and 2 bases, in that order; junction bases with no gene match: 7. The CDR3 totals 15 residues.

V is TRBV9 and J is TRBJ2-2, with a possible D match to TRBD1 (5 bases). Trimming took 1 base from V and 0 from J, leaving 7 bases between them. CDR1 and CDR2 (germline): SGDLS, YYNGEE. The CDR3 is 15 amino acids. CDR3 DNA: TGTGCCAGCAGCGTACAGGGATCGAACACCGGGGAGCTGTTTTTT. As protein: CASSVQGSNTGELFF.